This is a list of T cell receptor beta chains from one sample in a study of blood T cell repertoires in COVID-19. Here immunoSEQ multiplex PCR was the method, and the copy in TCRdb shows in-frame clones only, minus some. The sample has some 15,000 clones, around 91% seen once; the top ten hold around 8.1%. Sequenced: peripheral blood. The receptors come from a human donor in a cohort sampled during active COVID-19. The CDR3 runs from the conserved cysteine through the conserved F or W. D genes are given only for firm matches. Not every row has a clone size; where given, it reads once, few, many or a size class.

clone_size j_call v_call d_call cdr3_aa cdr3_nt
NA TRBJ2-2 TRBV11-2 TRBD1 CASTWTGGLTNTGELFF TGTGCCAGCACCTGGACAGGGGGCCTGACGAACACCGGGGAGCTGTTTTTT
NA TRBJ2-3 TRBV19 NA CASSLDAPPGAGDTQYF TGTGCCAGTAGTCTTGACGCCCCCCCAGGGGCGGGAGATACGCAGTATTTT
few TRBJ1-1 TRBV2 NA CASSEREDTNTEAFF TGTGCCAGCAGTGAACGGGAGGACACTAACACTGAAGCTTTCTTT
NA TRBJ2-7 TRBV12-3/TRBV12-4 NA CASSGHYEQYF TGTGCCAGCAGCGGACACTACGAGCAGTACTTC
NA TRBJ2-7 TRBV7-9 NA CASSLDRLGEYF TGTGCCAGCAGCCTCGACAGGCTTGGGGAGTACTTC
NA TRBJ1-5 TRBV21-1 NA CASSKDLDRGGMSNQPQHF TGTGCCAGCAGCAAAGACTTGGACAGGGGGGGGATGAGCAATCAGCCCCAGCATTTT
NA TRBJ2-2 TRBV11-2 TRBD2 CASSLVLAVTGELFF TGTGCCAGCAGCTTAGTCCTAGCGGTCACCGGGGAGCTGTTTTTT
NA TRBJ2-3 TRBV28 NA CASPQRWDSDTQYF TGTGCCAGCCCCCAGCGGTGGGACTCAGATACGCAGTATTTT
NA TRBJ2-1 TRBV18 TRBD2 CASSLEPVLAGVNNEQFF TGTGCCAGCTCACTAGAGCCAGTGCTAGCGGGAGTGAACAATGAGCAGTTCTTC
NA TRBJ2-5 TRBV29-1 NA CSCDSPQETQYF TGCAGCTGTGATTCCCCCCAGGAGACCCAGTACTTC
NA TRBJ1-2 TRBV3-1/TRBV3-2 TRBD1 CASSQGQGGYTF TGTGCCAGCAGCCAAGGACAGGGTGGCTACACCTTC
NA TRBJ1-3 TRBV28 NA CASTPGLGANTIYF TGTGCCAGCACCCCCGGGCTTGGGGCAAACACCATATATTTT
once TRBJ2-3 TRBV6-4 NA CASSAKAVSTDTQYF TGTGCCAGCAGTGCGAAAGCGGTGAGCACAGATACGCAGTATTTT
NA TRBJ1-2 TRBV5-8 NA CASEAGGAYGYTF TGTGCCAGCGAAGCGGGGGGGGCCTATGGCTACACCTTC
NA TRBJ2-5 TRBV18 NA CASSPRDTKETQYF TGTGCCAGCTCACCCCGGGACACAAAAGAGACCCAGTACTTC
NA TRBJ1-4 TRBV28 TRBD1 CASSPWTGSNEKLFF TGTGCCAGCAGTCCCTGGACAGGTTCTAATGAAAAACTGTTTTTT
NA TRBJ2-2 TRBV5-1 NA CASSGYGQFTGELFF TGCGCCAGCAGCGGCTACGGACAGTTCACCGGGGAGCTGTTTTTT
NA TRBJ1-6 TRBV3-1/TRBV3-2 TRBD1 CASSQRQGDNSPLHF TGTGCCAGCAGCCAACGGCAGGGGGATAATTCACCCCTCCACTTT
NA TRBJ2-3 TRBV6-6 TRBD1 CASRTGITTDTQYF TGTGCCAGCAGGACAGGGATTACCACAGATACGCAGTATTTT
NA TRBJ2-1 TRBV7-9 TRBD2 CASSLGGLAEGEQFF TGTGCCAGCAGCTTAGGGGGACTAGCGGAGGGGGAGCAGTTCTTC
NA TRBJ2-2 TRBV27 NA CASSFRAGAVNTGELFF TGTGCCAGCAGTTTCCGGGCGGGCGCAGTGAACACCGGGGAGCTGTTTTTT
NA TRBJ2-5 TRBV5-1 NA CASSPLGEETQYF TGCGCCAGCAGCCCGCTCGGGGAAGAGACCCAGTACTTC
NA TRBJ2-2 TRBV11-1 NA CASSSQASINTGELFF TGTGCCAGCAGCTCGCAGGCATCAATAAACACCGGGGAGCTGTTTTTT
NA TRBJ2-1 TRBV18 NA CASSPTTQLSSYNEQFF TGTGCCAGCTCACCAACTACCCAGCTCAGCTCCTACAATGAGCAGTTCTTC
few TRBJ1-6 TRBV18 NA CASSPEGLGNSPLHF TGTGCCAGCTCACCGGAGGGGTTAGGAAATTCACCCCTCCACTTT
NA TRBJ2-5 TRBV6-2/TRBV6-3 TRBD2 CASSYYSGGAMETQYF TGTGCCAGCAGTTACTACAGCGGGGGGGCGATGGAGACCCAGTACTTC
NA TRBJ2-1 TRBV28 TRBD2 CASSSIAGSTYNEQFF TGTGCCAGCAGTTCCATAGCGGGAAGTACCTACAATGAGCAGTTCTTC
NA TRBJ2-2 TRBV19 NA CASSPGQHTGELFF TGTGCCAGCAGCCCCGGACAGCACACCGGGGAGCTGTTTTTT
once TRBJ2-3 TRBV19 TRBD2 CASSKRTSGGSTDTQYF TGTGCCAGTAGTAAGCGGACTAGCGGGGGGAGCACAGATACGCAGTATTTT
NA TRBJ2-5 TRBV11-3 TRBD2 CASSLGTSYIQETQYF TGTGCCAGCAGCTTGGGGACTAGCTATATACAAGAGACCCAGTACTTC
NA TRBJ2-3 TRBV9 NA CASSVEVGGTDTQYF TGTGCCAGCAGCGTAGAGGTGGGCGGCACAGATACGCAGTATTTT
NA TRBJ2-5 TRBV15 NA CATSRDTGDQETQYF TGTGCCACCAGCAGAGATACGGGGGACCAAGAGACCCAGTACTTC
NA TRBJ2-3 TRBV7-3 NA CASSQMTSTTDTQYF TGTGCCAGCAGCCAGATGACTAGTACCACAGATACGCAGTATTTT
NA TRBJ2-7 TRBV30 NA CAWSQGLTYEQYF TGTGCCTGGAGTCAAGGACTAACCTACGAGCAGTACTTC
NA TRBJ2-5 TRBV6-6 NA CASSYSELKETQYF TGTGCCAGCAGTTACTCGGAGTTGAAAGAGACCCAGTACTTC
once TRBJ1-3 TRBV4-3 NA CASSQTLGLAVPGNTIYF TGCGCCAGCAGCCAAACCCTAGGCCTCGCAGTCCCTGGAAACACCATATATTTT
NA TRBJ2-5 TRBV2 TRBD2 CASSLGLAETQYF TGTGCCAGCAGTCTTGGACTAGCTGAGACCCAGTACTTC
NA TRBJ1-2 TRBV6-6 TRBD1 CASSDPTGVRGYTF TGTGCCAGCAGTGACCCGACAGGGGTGAGGGGCTACACCTTC
NA TRBJ2-7 TRBV3-1/TRBV3-2 TRBD2 CASSLRLAGVEEQYF TGTGCCAGCAGCCTGAGACTAGCGGGAGTTGAAGAGCAGTACTTC
NA TRBJ2-5 TRBV6-2/TRBV6-3 TRBD2 CASSSYPGGEFLETQYF TGTGCCAGCAGTTCCTATCCGGGGGGGGAATTTTTGGAGACCCAGTACTTC
NA TRBJ1-2 TRBV9 NA CASSVEAGGYGYTF TGTGCCAGCAGCGTAGAGGCCGGGGGATATGGCTACACCTTC
NA TRBJ1-2 TRBV19 NA CASSRQGQPIGYTF TGTGCCAGTAGTAGGCAGGGCCAGCCTATTGGCTACACCTTC
NA TRBJ2-3 TRBV14 NA CASSAFGATQYF TGTGCCAGCAGCGCGTTTGGGGCTACGCAGTATTTT
NA TRBJ1-5 TRBV6-5 TRBD1 CASILGQNNQPQHF TGTGCCAGCATACTGGGACAGAACAATCAGCCCCAGCATTTT
NA TRBJ2-1 TRBV6-1 TRBD1 CASSVNRGPGNEQFF TGTGCCAGCAGTGTAAACAGGGGGCCGGGGAATGAGCAGTTCTTC
NA TRBJ2-3 TRBV6-1 TRBD2 CASSEEGVAGVPRDTQYF TGTGCCAGCAGTGAAGAAGGGGTAGCGGGGGTACCTAGAGATACGCAGTATTTT
NA TRBJ2-3 TRBV6-5 NA CASSWTFGGDTQYF TGTGCCAGCAGCTGGACTTTCGGCGGAGATACGCAGTATTTT
NA TRBJ1-1 TRBV18 TRBD1 CASSPDRAEAFF TGTGCCAGCTCGCCCGACAGGGCAGAAGCTTTCTTT
few TRBJ1-5 TRBV29-1 TRBD1 CSVATGTGNQPQHF TGCAGCGTTGCGACAGGGACCGGCAATCAGCCCCAGCATTTT
NA TRBJ2-7 TRBV11-2 TRBD1 CASSADRGHYEQYF TGTGCCAGCAGCGCTGACAGGGGACACTACGAGCAGTACTTC
NA TRBJ2-7 TRBV5-5 TRBD1 CASSFGSGQGYYEQYF TGTGCCAGCAGCTTTGGTTCGGGACAGGGGTACTACGAGCAGTACTTC
NA TRBJ1-4 TRBV19 TRBD1 CASSFKTGYEKLFF TGTGCCAGTAGTTTTAAGACAGGGTATGAAAAACTGTTTTTT
few TRBJ1-3 TRBV10-3 TRBD1 CAISPGQGPGSGNTIYF TGTGCCATCAGCCCCGGACAGGGCCCCGGCTCTGGAAACACCATATATTTT